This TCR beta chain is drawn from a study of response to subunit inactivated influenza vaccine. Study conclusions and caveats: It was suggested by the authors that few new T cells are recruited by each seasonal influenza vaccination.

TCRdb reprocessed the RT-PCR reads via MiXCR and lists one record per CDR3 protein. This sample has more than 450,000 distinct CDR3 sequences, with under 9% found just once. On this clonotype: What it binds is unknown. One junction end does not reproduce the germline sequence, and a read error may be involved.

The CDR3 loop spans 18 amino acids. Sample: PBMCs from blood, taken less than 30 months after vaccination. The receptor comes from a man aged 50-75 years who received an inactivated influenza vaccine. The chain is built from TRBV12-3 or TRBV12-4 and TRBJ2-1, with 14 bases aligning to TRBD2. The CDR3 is CACSLGTSGRWTYNEQFF. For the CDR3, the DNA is TGTGCCTGCAGTTTAGGGACTAGCGGGAGATGGACCTACAATGAGCAGTTCTTC.